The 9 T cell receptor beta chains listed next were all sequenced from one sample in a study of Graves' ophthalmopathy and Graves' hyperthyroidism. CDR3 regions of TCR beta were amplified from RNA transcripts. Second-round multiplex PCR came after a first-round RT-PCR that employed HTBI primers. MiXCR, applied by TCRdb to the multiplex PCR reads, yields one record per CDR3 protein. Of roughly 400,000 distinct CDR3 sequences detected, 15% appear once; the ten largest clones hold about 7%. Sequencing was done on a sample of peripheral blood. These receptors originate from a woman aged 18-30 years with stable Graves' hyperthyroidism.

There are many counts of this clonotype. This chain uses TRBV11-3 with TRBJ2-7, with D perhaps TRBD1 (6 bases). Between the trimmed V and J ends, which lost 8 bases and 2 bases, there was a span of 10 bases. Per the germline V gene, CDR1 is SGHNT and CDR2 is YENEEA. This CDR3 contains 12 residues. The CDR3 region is CASGRDTYEQYF. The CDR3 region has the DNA TGTGCCAGCGGCCGGGACACCTACGAGCAGTACTTC.

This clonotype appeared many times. The CDR3 DNA reads as TGCAGCGTTGCGGAGGGATACTCTGGAAACACCATATATTTT. Translating it yields CSVAEGYSGNTIYF. The gene calls are TRBV29-1 and TRBJ1-3; D unclear. With 4 bases removed from V and 0 bases from J, the gap between germline ends came to 10 bases. The CDR3 spans 14 residues. Germline CDR1 reads SQVTM; CDR2 reads ANQGSEA.

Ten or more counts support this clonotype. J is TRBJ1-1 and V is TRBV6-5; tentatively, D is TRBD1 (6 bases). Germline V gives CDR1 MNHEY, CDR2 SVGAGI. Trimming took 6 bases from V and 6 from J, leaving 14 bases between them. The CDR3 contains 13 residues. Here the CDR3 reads CASRAGVIAEAFF. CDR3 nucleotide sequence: TGTGCCAGCAGAGCAGGGGTTATCGCTGAAGCTTTCTTT.

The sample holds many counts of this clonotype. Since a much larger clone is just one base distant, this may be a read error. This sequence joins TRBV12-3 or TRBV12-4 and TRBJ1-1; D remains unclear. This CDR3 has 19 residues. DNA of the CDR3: TGTGCCAGCAGTTCCCATAATGACGGACCCTGGGGTATGAACACTGGAGCTTTCTTT. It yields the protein CASSSHNDGPWGMNTGAFF.

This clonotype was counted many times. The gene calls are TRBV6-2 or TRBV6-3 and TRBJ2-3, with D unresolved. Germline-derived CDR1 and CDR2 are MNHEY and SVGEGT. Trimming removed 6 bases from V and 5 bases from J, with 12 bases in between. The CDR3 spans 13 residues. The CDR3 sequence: CASSDQERDTQYF. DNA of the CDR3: TGTGCCAGCAGCGATCAGGAGCGAGATACGCAGTATTTT.

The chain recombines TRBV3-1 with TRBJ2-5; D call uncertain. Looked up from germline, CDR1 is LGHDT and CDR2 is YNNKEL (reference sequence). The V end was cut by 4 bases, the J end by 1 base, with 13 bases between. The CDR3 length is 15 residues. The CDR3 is CASSPTRPRQETQYF. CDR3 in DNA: TGTGCCAGCAGCCCGACCAGGCCCCGCCAAGAGACCCAGTACTTC.

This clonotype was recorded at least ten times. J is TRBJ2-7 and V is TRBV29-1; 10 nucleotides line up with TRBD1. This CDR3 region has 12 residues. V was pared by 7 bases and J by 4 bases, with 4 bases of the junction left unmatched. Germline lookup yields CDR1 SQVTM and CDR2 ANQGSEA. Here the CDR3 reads CSAGTGVYEQYF. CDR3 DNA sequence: TGCAGCGCCGGGACAGGGGTTTACGAGCAGTACTTC.

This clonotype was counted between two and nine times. CDR3 protein: CASSLGGQPNQPQHF. The CDR3 region has the DNA TGCGCCAGCAGCTTGGGGGGACAGCCTAATCAGCCCCAGCATTTT. The rearrangement joins TRBV5-1 to TRBJ1-5; TRBD1 aligns across 7 bases. V dropped 0 bases and J dropped 4; count of bases not matched to a gene: 4. Germline V gene lookup returns CDR1 SGHRS and CDR2 YFSETQ. The CDR3 is 15 amino acids.

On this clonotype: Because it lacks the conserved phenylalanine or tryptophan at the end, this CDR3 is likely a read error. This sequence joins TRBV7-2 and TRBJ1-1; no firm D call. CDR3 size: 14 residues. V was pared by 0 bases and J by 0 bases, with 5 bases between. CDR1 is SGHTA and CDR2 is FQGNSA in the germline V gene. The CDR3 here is CASSLARMNTEAFV. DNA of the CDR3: TGTGCCAGCAGCTTAGCGCGGATGAACACTGAAGCTTTCGTT.